The T cell receptor beta chain described here comes from a study of CD8+ T cells in alopecia areata. Study at large: Patients in the study were on tofacitinib for 6 to 18 months, then off it for 6 months.

The authors extracted RNA and reverse transcribed it into cDNA as the sequencing template. The method was immunoSEQ multiplex PCR; TCRdb's version includes in-frame clones alone and lacks a portion of them. The table includes 75,000 to 100,000 clones, less than 50% detected once. Germline V gene sequence: CDR1 GTSNPN, CDR2 SVGIG (reference sequence). The CDR3 contains 11 residues. V was shortened by 2 bases and J by 3 bases, with 5 bases between the two germline ends. This TCR was sampled from a human donor with alopecia areata. The rearrangement links TRBV30 to TRBJ2-7, with D unresolved. The sequenced material came from CD4+ T cells sorted from blood. In nucleotides, the CDR3 is TGTGCCTGGAGTTCGGACTACGAGCAGTACTTC. It translates to CAWSSDYEQYF.